Sequencing of this TCR beta chain was carried out in a study of OX40 agonist ivuxolimab in advanced cancers. In the study overall: The costimulatory receptor OX40 (CD134) was targeted by ivuxolimab, a fully human IgG2 agonistic monoclonal antibody. The paper covers the monotherapy dose-escalation part of the phase I ivuxolimab trial, which included N ≈ 50 patients. The purpose of peripheral TCRbeta sequencing was to test whether ivuxolimab changed TCR sequence diversity and led to clonal T-cell expansion. The dose-escalation cohort was 82.7% male with a mean age of about 60 years, ranging from roughly 23 to 85. Prior anti-PD-1, anti-PD-L1 or anti-CTLA-4 therapy was permitted, and checkpoint inhibitors had been received by 30% to 40% of dose-escalation patients. Intravenous ivuxolimab was administered to patients every 2 weeks at six dose levels: 0.01, 0.1, 0.3, 1.5, 3 and 10 mg/kg. Of the roughly 51 patients in dose escalation, about 20 had hepatocellular carcinoma, some 15 had melanoma, 9 had renal cell carcinoma and 9 had head and neck cancer. Three dose-escalation patients achieved partial responses, one with hepatocellular carcinoma and two with cutaneous melanoma. The full study reports these points: At doses from 0.1 to 3.0 mg/kg, clonal expansion was seen in both CD4+ and CD8+ blood T cells between baseline and week 6. After ivuxolimab, more expanded clones were found on average in CD8+ T cells than in CD4+ T cells. In partial responders in the 0.1-3.0 mg/kg groups, normalized peripheral clonal expansion was found to be among the lowest, especially among CD8+ T cells. Which antigens the clonally expanded peripheral T cells were specific for was not determined. Low levels of normalized T-cell clonal expansion were also shown by some nonresponding patients.

The CDR3, cysteine through phenylalanine, is 13 amino acids long. The entry retains the CDR3 DNA only, 39 bases that are in frame from base 1. Reading the germline V gene gives CDR1 SGHNT and CDR2 YENEEA. V and J are truncated by 6 bases and 1 base respectively, leaving an intervening sequence of 9 bases. To note about this clone: Its recognized antigen is unknown. The sample holds no much larger clone one base away, and base qualities are not on file.

Genomic DNA was extracted from sorted cells for sequencing of the TCRbeta CDR3 region. TCRbeta CDR3 regions were sequenced using the immunoSEQ Assay. The table comes from immuneACCESS by way of TCRdb, which keeps in-frame sequences with V and J called. Part of the clones is missing from these tables; in studies checked, under half for an unresolved V gene and the rest for unknown reasons. This sample comprises some 95,000 clones, 80% to 90% of them detected only once. About 0.82% of the sample belongs to the ten largest clones. The trial excluded patients who had a history of autoimmune disease or who were on systemic immunosuppression. Peripheral blood for TCR sequencing was collected from all dose cohorts at baseline, on cycle 4 day 1, and on cycle 7 day 1. The samples were drawn from a first-in-human, open-label, multicenter phase I dose-escalation trial of ivuxolimab. Adults with locally advanced or metastatic melanoma, renal cell, hepatocellular, or head and neck squamous cell carcinoma were enrolled in the trial. CD4+ and CD8+ T cells were sorted separately from peripheral blood before TCR sequencing.

The rearranged chain carries TRBV11-3 and TRBJ1-1; no D gene is confidently identified. This clonotype was sampled from an adult with an advanced solid tumor such as melanoma, head and neck, liver or kidney cancer. The sequencing used CD4+ or CD8+ T cells sorted from blood, collected in a trial of the OX40 agonist ivuxolimab. Here is the DNA: TGTGCCAGCAGTGCGGCATGGAACACTGAAGCTTTCTTT. Protein translation: CASSAAWNTEAFF.